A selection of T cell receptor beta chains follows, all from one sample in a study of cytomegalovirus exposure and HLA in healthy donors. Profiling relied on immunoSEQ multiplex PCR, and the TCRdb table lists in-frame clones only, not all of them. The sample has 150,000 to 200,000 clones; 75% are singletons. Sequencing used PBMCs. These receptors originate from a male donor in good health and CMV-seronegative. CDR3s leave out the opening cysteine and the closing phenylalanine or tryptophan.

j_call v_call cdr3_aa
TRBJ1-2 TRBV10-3 ATSSTYGYT
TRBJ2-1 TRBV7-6 ASSLLYGGGQGNLVQF
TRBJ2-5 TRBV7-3 ASSLRAGGRETQY
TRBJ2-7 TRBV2 ASSEPGAIYEQY
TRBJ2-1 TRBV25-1 ASSVSGRGGRQF
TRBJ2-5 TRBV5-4 ASSRQTGGDSRETQY
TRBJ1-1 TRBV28 ASSLLDRAGTEAF
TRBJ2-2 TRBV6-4 ASSEEWNTGELF
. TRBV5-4 ASSKGNRDEQY
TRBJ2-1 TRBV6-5 ASSLVIAGHNEQF
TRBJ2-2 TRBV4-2 ASSQDIGLVGPTGELF
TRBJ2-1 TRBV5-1 ASSTGLRAGTSGRGSSYNEQF
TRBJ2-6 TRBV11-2 ASSTITSGANVLT